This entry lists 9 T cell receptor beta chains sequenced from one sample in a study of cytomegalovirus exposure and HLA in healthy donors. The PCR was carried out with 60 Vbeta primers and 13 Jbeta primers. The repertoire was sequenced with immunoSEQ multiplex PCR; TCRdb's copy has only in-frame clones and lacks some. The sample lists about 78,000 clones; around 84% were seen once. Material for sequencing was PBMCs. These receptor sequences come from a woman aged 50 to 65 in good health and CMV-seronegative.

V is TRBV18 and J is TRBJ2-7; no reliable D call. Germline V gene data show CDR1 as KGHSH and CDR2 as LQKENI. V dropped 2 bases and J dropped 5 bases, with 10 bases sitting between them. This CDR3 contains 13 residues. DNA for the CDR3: TGTGCCAGCTCACCAAATAGCCAGAACGAGCAGTACGTC. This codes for CASSPNSQNEQYV.

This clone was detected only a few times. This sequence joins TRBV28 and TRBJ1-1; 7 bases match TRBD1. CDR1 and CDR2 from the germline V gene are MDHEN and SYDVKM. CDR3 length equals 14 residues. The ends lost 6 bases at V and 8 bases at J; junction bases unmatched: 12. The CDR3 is CASRLPGQIYEAFF. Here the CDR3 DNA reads TGTGCCAGCAGGCTTCCGGGACAGATTTACGAAGCTTTCTTT. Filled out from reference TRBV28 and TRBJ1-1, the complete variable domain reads DVKVTQSSRYLVKRTGEKVFLECVQDMDHENMFWYRQDPGLGLRLIYFSYDVKMKEKGDIPEGYSVSREKKERFSLILESASTNQTSMYLCASRLPGQIYEAFFGQGTRLTVV.

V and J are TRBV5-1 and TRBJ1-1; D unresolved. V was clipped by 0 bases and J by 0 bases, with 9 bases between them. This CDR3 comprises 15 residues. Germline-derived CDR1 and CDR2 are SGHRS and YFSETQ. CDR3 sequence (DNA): TGCGCCAGCAGCTTGGTAGGCGACTTGAACACTGAAGCTTTCTTT. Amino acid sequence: CASSLVGDLNTEAFF.

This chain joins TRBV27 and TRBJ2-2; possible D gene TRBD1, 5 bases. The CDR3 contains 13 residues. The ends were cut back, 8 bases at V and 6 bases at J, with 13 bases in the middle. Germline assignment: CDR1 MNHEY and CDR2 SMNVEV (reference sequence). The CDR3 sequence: CASSFPRAGELFF. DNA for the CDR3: TGTGCCAGCTCGTTCCCCAGGGCCGGGGAGCTGTTTTTT.

The CDR3 sequence: CASRAPEQETQYF. Written as DNA, the CDR3 is TGTGCCAGCAGAGCCCCGGAGCAAGAGACCCAGTACTTC. This sequence joins TRBV27 and TRBJ2-5; D is unclear. The CDR3 contains 13 residues. Germline loops: CDR1 MNHEY, CDR2 SMNVEV (reference sequence). V was cut by 6 bases and J by 2 bases, with 10 bases left in between.

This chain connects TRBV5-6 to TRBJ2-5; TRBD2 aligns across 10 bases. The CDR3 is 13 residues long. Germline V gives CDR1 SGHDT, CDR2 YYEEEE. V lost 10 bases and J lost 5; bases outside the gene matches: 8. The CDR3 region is CAGSGRAGETQYF. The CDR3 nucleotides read TGTGCCGGAAGCGGGAGGGCCGGGGAGACCCAGTACTTC.

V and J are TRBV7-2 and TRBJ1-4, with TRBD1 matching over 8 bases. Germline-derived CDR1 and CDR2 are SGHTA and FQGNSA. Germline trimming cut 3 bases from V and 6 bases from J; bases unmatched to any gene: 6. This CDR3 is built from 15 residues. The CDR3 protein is CASSFQTGVDEKLFF. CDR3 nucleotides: TGTGCCAGCAGCTTCCAGACAGGGGTAGATGAAAAACTGTTTTTT.

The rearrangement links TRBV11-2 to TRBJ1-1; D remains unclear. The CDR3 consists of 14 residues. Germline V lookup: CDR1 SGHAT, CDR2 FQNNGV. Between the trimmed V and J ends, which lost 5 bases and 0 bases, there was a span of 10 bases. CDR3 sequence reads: CASSPGLMNTEAFF. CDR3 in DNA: TGTGCCAGCAGCCCAGGACTGATGAACACTGAAGCTTTCTTT. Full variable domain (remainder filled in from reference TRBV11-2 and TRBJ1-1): EAGVAQSPRYKIIEKRQSVAFWCNPISGHATLYWYQQILGQGPKLLIQFQNNGVVDDSQLPKDRFSAERLKGVDSTLKIQPAKLEDSAVYLCASSPGLMNTEAFFGQGTRLTVV.

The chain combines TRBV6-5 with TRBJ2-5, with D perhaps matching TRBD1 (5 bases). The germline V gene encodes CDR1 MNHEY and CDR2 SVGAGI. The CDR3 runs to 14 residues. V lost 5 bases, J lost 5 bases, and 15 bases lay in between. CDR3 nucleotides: TGTGCCAGCAGTCCTTTTTGGAAGGGGGAGACCCAGTACTTC. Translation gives CASSPFWKGETQYF.